These 3 T cell receptor beta chains originate from one sample sequenced in a study of T cell changes during pregnancy in multiple sclerosis. Profiled with immunoSEQ multiplex PCR; TCRdb holds only in-frame clones, not every one. The data show 59,000 or so clones, roughly 92% seen once. Sequences were derived from peripheral blood, sampled in the third trimester of pregnancy. The receptor set was obtained from a female donor in good health, enrolled as a control in a pregnancy study.

This clone was seen just once. The V and J genes are TRBV7-9 and TRBJ2-1; 10 positions agree with TRBD1. CDR3 length: 15 residues. CDR1 is SEHNR and CDR2 is FQNEAQ in the germline V gene (reference sequence). V gave up 5 bases and J gave up 10 bases; unmatched junction bases: 11. The CDR3 spells CASSPRGTGAGEQFF. CDR3 sequence (DNA): TGTGCCAGCAGCCCAAGGGGGACAGGGGCAGGAGAGCAGTTCTTC.

The chain recombines TRBV2 with TRBJ1-2; D gene uncertain. Trimming stripped 5 bases from V and 10 bases from J, with 14 bases between. From germline, CDR1 is SNHLY and CDR2 FYNNEI. The CDR3 length is 12 residues. The CDR3 loop reads CASSTLTVLYTF. As DNA, the CDR3 is TGTGCCAGCAGTACTTTAACCGTACTCTACACCTTC.

This clone occurred a few times. The rearrangement uses TRBV6-5 and TRBJ1-2; D unclear. Germline-derived CDR1 and CDR2 are MNHEY and SVGAGI. V dropped 7 bases and J dropped 7 bases, with 16 bases sitting between them. The CDR3 totals 13 residues. CDR3 bases: TGTGCCAGCACCCCGAGGCCCGGGAGTGGCTACACCTTC. Translation gives CASTPRPGSGYTF.